The 30 T cell receptor beta chains presented below share a single source sample, sequenced in a study of shared clonotypes between healthy human individuals. Profiling relied on immunoSEQ multiplex PCR, and the TCRdb table lists in-frame clones only, not all of them. This sample carries millions of clones, approximately 95% of them seen once, and the ten largest clones take around 0.13%. The sequencing sample was made of naive CD4+ T cells sorted from blood. Subset described: CD45RA+ positively selected. Source of these receptors: a man aged 18 to 35 in good health.

With regard to this clone: Additional DNA sequences in this sample encode the identical CDR3. The CDR3 loop is CASSLTSQNTEAFF. CDR3 bases: TGCGCCAGCAGCCTGACTAGTCAGAACACTGAAGCTTTCTTT. This sequence joins TRBV5-1 and TRBJ1-1; D unresolved. CDR1 SGHRS and CDR2 YFSETQ come from the germline V gene. The CDR3 runs to 14 residues. Trimming left V 4 bases short and J 1 base short, with 11 bases between. The variable domain in full, with the rest retrieved from reference TRBV5-1 and TRBJ1-1, is KAGVTQTPRYLIKTRGQQVTLSCSPISGHRSVSWYQQTPGQGLQFLFEYFSETQRNKGNFPGRFSGRQFSNSRSEMNVSTLELGDSALYLCASSLTSQNTEAFFGQGTRLTVV.

The chain recombines TRBV4-1 with TRBJ2-7; the match to TRBD2 covers 12 bases. The CDR3 covers 17 residues. Germline V gene lookup returns CDR1 MGHRA and CDR2 YSYEKL. After removal of 3 bases from V and 5 bases from J, the junction contained 11 bases not matched to a gene. CDR3 bases: TGCGCCAGCAGCCACCCATTCCTAGCGGGAGGGTGGAACGAGCAGTACTTC. It yields the protein CASSHPFLAGGWNEQYF.

The count of this clone is one. The V and J genes are TRBV6-1 and TRBJ1-3; TRBD1 matches at 9 bases. Unmatched junction bases numbered 6, after V lost 3 bases and J lost 0 bases. Germline V gene lookup returns CDR1 MNHNS and CDR2 SASEGT. The CDR3 totals 17 residues. CDR3 residues: CASSEGQGLISGNTIYF. The CDR3 DNA is TGTGCCAGCAGTGAGGGACAGGGCCTTATCTCTGGAAACACCATATATTTT.

The chain recombines TRBV27 with TRBJ2-3; maybe TRBD2 (7 bases). The CDR3 runs to 15 residues. The germline V gene encodes CDR1 MNHEY and CDR2 SMNVEV (reference sequence). Deletions cut 5 bases from V and 2 bases from J, with 14 bases between. CDR3 loop: CASSALGGVTDTQYF. In DNA, the CDR3 is TGTGCCAGCAGTGCACTAGGGGGGGTCACAGATACGCAGTATTTT.

The rearrangement uses TRBV9 and TRBJ1-1; D remains unclear. V lost 8 bases to trimming and J lost 4 bases, with 15 bases between them. Germline V gene data show CDR1 as SGDLS and CDR2 as YYNGEE. The CDR3 totals 13 residues. The CDR3 nucleotides read TGTGCCAGTCAAAATTCAGAGGGCACTGAAGCTTTCTTT. Translating gives CASQNSEGTEAFF.

The CDR3 region is CASSLPQQPGRSGSPLHF. For the CDR3, the DNA is TGTGCCAGCAGTTTGCCCCAGCAGCCAGGAAGATCAGGTTCACCCCTCCACTTT. This chain connects TRBV28 to TRBJ1-6; D unclear. This CDR3 contains 18 residues. V lost 3 bases and J lost 9, with 24 bases in between. The germline CDR1 and CDR2 sequences are MDHEN and SYDVKM.

The chain employs TRBV28 and TRBJ1-5, with TRBD1 matching 7 bases. The V segment lost 7 bases and the J segment 0 bases; nucleotides outside the gene matches: 6. The CDR3 has 15 residues. The germline gives CDR1 MDHEN, CDR2 SYDVKM. CDR3 amino acids: CASKVQGGSNQPQHF. The CDR3 DNA is TGTGCCAGCAAGGTGCAGGGGGGTAGCAATCAGCCCCAGCATTTT.

About this clone: Since a much larger clone is just one base distant, this may be a read error. This CDR3 is also generated by other DNA sequences in the sample. The chain uses TRBV5-1 and TRBJ1-1; a weak D match, TRBD1 (5 bases). Germline V gene data show CDR1 as SGHRS and CDR2 as YFSETQ. The CDR3 consists of 15 residues. V shed 4 bases and J shed 3 bases, with 16 bases lying between them. The CDR3 here is CASSAGSMGDTEAFF. Here the CDR3 DNA reads TGCGCCAGCAGCGCCGGATCGATGGGGGACACTGAAGCTTTCTTT.

The chain links TRBV7-2 to TRBJ2-7; 8 positions agree with TRBD1. CDR3 length equals 16 residues. V lost 1 base to trimming and J lost 4 bases; unmatched junction nucleotides: 9. The germline CDR1 and CDR2 sequences are SGHTA and FQGNSA. The CDR3 DNA reads as TGTGCCAGCAGCTTAGATACGCAGGGGGCAAGATACGAGCAGTACTTC. Amino acids: CASSLDTQGARYEQYF.

CDR3 bases: TGTGCCTGGAGACCCCAAGGAATAGAAAAACTGTTTTTT. Protein: CAWRPQGIEKLFF. This chain uses TRBV30 with TRBJ1-4; D not resolved. The V gene lost 3 bases and the J gene lost 8 bases, with 13 bases spanning the gap. The CDR3 consists of 13 residues. Germline-derived CDR1 and CDR2 are GTSNPN and SVGIG (reference sequence).

The chain links TRBV9 to TRBJ2-5, with D maybe TRBD1 (6 bases). The CDR3 runs to 16 residues. V lost 0 bases to trimming and J lost 5 bases, with 17 bases between them. In germline, CDR1 is SGDLS, CDR2 YYNGEE. As DNA, the CDR3 is TGTGCCAGCAGCGTAGCGGCAGGGGATCCAAGGGAGACCCAGTACTTC. This gives the protein CASSVAAGDPRETQYF.

The rearrangement joins TRBV6-5 to TRBJ2-5; weak D call: TRBD1 (6 bases). CDR1 is MNHEY and CDR2 is SVGAGI in the germline V gene. V lost 6 bases and J 1 base, leaving 12 bases between the germline ends. CDR3 length: 14 amino acids. CDR3 DNA: TGTGCCAGCAGACTCACAGGGAGCCAAGAGACCCAGTACTTC. Encoded protein: CASRLTGSQETQYF.

The chain recombines TRBV19 with TRBJ2-5; TRBD1 is a possible D gene (6 bases). V was shortened by 6 bases and J by 4 bases, with 12 bases between the two germline ends. This CDR3 is built from 13 residues. Germline CDR1 LNHDA, CDR2 SQIVND (reference sequence). CDR3 in amino acids: CASRKQGRETQYF. Here the CDR3 DNA reads TGTGCCAGTAGGAAACAGGGAAGAGAGACCCAGTACTTC. Based on the CDR3 plus reference TRBV19 and TRBJ2-5, the full variable domain is DGGITQSPKYLFRKEGQNVTLSCEQNLNHDAMYWYRQDPGQGLRLIYYSQIVNDFQKGDIAEGYSVSREKKESFPLTVTSAQKNPTAFYLCASRKQGRETQYFGPGTRLLVL.

The rearrangement joins TRBV7-2 to TRBJ2-1; D might be TRBD1 (6 bases). The CDR3 spans 15 residues. Germline V lookup: CDR1 SGHTA, CDR2 FQGNSA. The V end was cut by 5 bases, the J end by 0 bases, with 11 bases between. This CDR3 reads CASSLGQISYNEQFF. The CDR3 region has the DNA TGTGCCAGCAGCCTGGGACAAATCTCCTACAATGAGCAGTTCTTC. Variable domain in full (rest from reference TRBV7-2 and TRBJ2-1): GAGVSQSPSNKVTEKGKDVELRCDPISGHTALYWYRQSLGQGLEFLIYFQGNSAPDKSGLPSDRFSAERTGGSVSTLTIQRTQQEDSAVYLCASSLGQISYNEQFFGPGTRLTVL.

The chain has TRBV19 and TRBJ2-7; the D is unclear. This CDR3 contains 15 residues. Germline values: CDR1 LNHDA, CDR2 SQIVND (reference sequence). Trimming removed 3 bases from V and 3 bases from J, with 15 bases in between. The CDR3 DNA reads TGTGCCAGTAGTATGGGTACGGGTGGTCGCTACGAGCAGTACTTC. Translating it yields CASSMGTGGRYEQYF.

V gene TRBV9 combines with J gene TRBJ1-2; D ambiguous. The CDR3 contains 15 residues. CDR1 and CDR2 (germline): SGDLS, YYNGEE. With 4 bases removed from V and 4 bases from J, the gap between germline ends came to 17 bases. This chain's CDR3 is CASSPLGQASYGYTF. The DNA of the CDR3 is TGTGCCAGCAGCCCCCTCGGGCAGGCTTCCTATGGCTACACCTTC.

The J gene is TRBJ1-2, the V gene TRBV6-1; D remains unclear. V dropped 6 bases and J dropped 8 bases, with 19 bases sitting between them. The length of the CDR3 is 14 residues. CDR1 is MNHNS and CDR2 is SASEGT in the germline V gene. The CDR3 nucleotides are TGTGCCAGCAGGAGTAGGGCCTTAATCGTGGGCTACACCTTC. As protein: CASRSRALIVGYTF.

The genes are TRBV7-2 and TRBJ2-1, with a tentative D call TRBD1 (6 bases). Per the germline V gene, CDR1 is SGHTA and CDR2 is FQGNSA. CDR3 length equals 15 residues. V lost 1 base to trimming and J lost 7 bases, with 14 bases between them. The CDR3 is CASSLDGGAWNEQFF. The CDR3 DNA reads TGTGCCAGCAGCTTAGATGGGGGCGCGTGGAATGAGCAGTTCTTC.

As regards this clone: The same CDR3 is also encoded by other DNA sequences in this sample. The chain is built from TRBV2 and TRBJ1-5, with D hard to call. The germline CDR1 and CDR2 sequences are SNHLY and FYNNEI. The ends were cut back, 6 bases at V and 6 bases at J, with 9 bases in the middle. The CDR3 is 12 residues long. The CDR3 reads CASSENSQPQHF. CDR3 coding DNA: TGTGCCAGCAGCGAAAATAGTCAGCCCCAGCATTTT. Full variable domain (outside the CDR3, taken from reference TRBV2 and TRBJ1-5): EPEVTQTPSHQVTQMGQEVILRCVPISNHLYFYWYRQILGQKVEFLVSFYNNEISEKSEIFDDQFSVERPDGSNFTLKIRSTKLEDSAMYFCASSENSQPQHFGDGTRLSIL.

The CDR3 sequence: CASSPTGGFYEQYF. CDR3 DNA sequence: TGTGCCAGCAGCCCAACAGGGGGGTTCTACGAGCAGTACTTC. The chain joins TRBV6-6 to TRBJ2-7; the match to TRBD1 covers 8 bases. Germline CDR1 and CDR2: MNHNY and SVGAGI (reference sequence). The CDR3 has 14 amino acids. Trimming cost V 6 bases and J 3 bases; bases outside gene matches: 7.

This clone was seen a single time. The chain has TRBV10-2 and TRBJ2-7; D ambiguous. Trimming removed 0 bases at V and 2 bases at J, with 11 bases between. The germline CDR1 and CDR2 sequences are WSHSY and SAAADI. The CDR3 spans 15 residues. The CDR3 DNA sequence: TGCGCCAGCAGTGAGTCCGGGTTCAAGGCCTACGAGCAGTACTTC. Translated: CASSESGFKAYEQYF.

The rearrangement links TRBV10-3 to TRBJ1-1, with D tentatively TRBD1 (5 bases). The CDR3 is made up of 13 amino acids. Germline loops: CDR1 ENHRY, CDR2 SYGVKD. V was clipped by 7 bases and J by 1 base, with 10 bases between them. CDR3 loop: CAINAGQNTEAFF. As DNA, the CDR3 is TGTGCCATCAACGCAGGGCAGAACACTGAAGCTTTCTTT.

This chain links TRBV2 with TRBJ2-5; TRBD2 is a possible D gene (5 bases). The CDR3 runs 13 residues. Germline CDR1 and CDR2: SNHLY and FYNNEI. V was cut by 6 bases and J by 2 bases, with 10 bases left in between. CDR3 protein: CASRGSIQETQYF. The CDR3 DNA sequence: TGTGCCAGCAGGGGGAGCATACAAGAGACCCAGTACTTC.

This chain links TRBV10-1 with TRBJ2-1; D unresolved. This CDR3 has 12 residues. Trimming stripped 10 bases from V and 5 bases from J, with 12 bases between. The V gene's germline CDR1 is WNHNN and CDR2 SYGVQD (reference sequence). CDR3 region: CATSEANNEQFF. The CDR3 DNA is TGCGCCACCTCCGAGGCTAACAATGAGCAGTTCTTC.

The chain employs TRBV7-6 and TRBJ1-4; 8 bases align to TRBD1. The CDR3 length is 15 residues. The V gene end was trimmed by 3 bases and the J gene end by 8 bases; junction bases not matched to a gene: 8. Germline lookup yields CDR1 SGHVS and CDR2 FNYEAQ. The CDR3 DNA is TGTGCCAGCAGCTTCTCACAGGGGGTCGGGGAAAAACTGTTTTTT. It encodes CASSFSQGVGEKLFF.

Comment on this clone: This may arise from a read error, as a much more abundant clone is one base away. Because the CDR3 is missing its conserved closing phenylalanine or tryptophan, this is likely a read error. V and J are TRBV30 and TRBJ1-3, with unresolved D. The CDR3 is 13 residues long. Germline V CDR1 and CDR2: GTSNPN, SVGIG (reference sequence). The V gene lost 4 bases and the J gene lost 0 bases, with 7 bases spanning the gap. In DNA, the CDR3 is TGTGCCTGGACCCACACCTCTGGAAACACCATATATTCT. Encoded protein: CAWTHTSGNTIYS.

The rearrangement uses TRBV6-6 and TRBJ2-7; 8 bases match TRBD1. Trimming removed 5 bases from V and 12 bases from J; junction bases left unmatched: 9. The CDR3 contains 12 residues. Germline CDR1 MNHNY, CDR2 SVGAGI (reference sequence). The CDR3 DNA follows: TGTGCCAGCAGTCACGGGGCAGGGGGCCTGTACTTC. It is translated as CASSHGAGGLYF.

The chain joins TRBV5-4 to TRBJ2-3; 9 bases fit TRBD2. The germline V gene encodes CDR1 SGHNT and CDR2 YYREEE (reference sequence). CDR3 length: 15 amino acids. The V and J ends lost 4 bases and 6 bases, in that order; junction bases with no gene match: 9. CDR3 protein: CASSRREGPKDTQYF. The CDR3 bases are TGTGCCAGCAGCCGGCGGGAGGGCCCCAAGGATACGCAGTATTTT.

In this sample, this clone turned up once. The V call is TRBV11-2, the J call TRBJ2-3; 11 bases are shared with TRBD2. In germline, CDR1 is SGHAT, CDR2 FQNNGV. Germline trimming cut 3 bases from V and 2 bases from J; bases unmatched to any gene: 7. The CDR3 length is 17 residues. CDR3 DNA: TGTGCCAGCAGCTTTGGTACTAGCGGGGGAACCACAGATACGCAGTATTTT. It codes for CASSFGTSGGTTDTQYF.

This sequence joins TRBV30 and TRBJ2-7; TRBD2 aligns across 9 bases. V shed 0 bases, J shed 6 bases, and the junction held 9 bases outside the gene matches. Germline loops: CDR1 GTSNPN, CDR2 SVGIG (reference sequence). CDR3 length equals 15 residues. CDR3 loop: CAWSVRRLAGIEQYF. The CDR3 region has the DNA TGTGCCTGGAGTGTACGGCGGCTAGCGGGAATCGAGCAGTACTTC.